The subject of this entry is one T cell receptor (beta chain). This sample was taken from a study of identifying expanded T cells in peripheral blood. Only in-frame clones appear in the TCRdb table, and some are missing; sequencing was by immunoSEQ multiplex PCR. The sample holds 95,000 to 150,000 clones, more than 80% seen once. The germline V gene has CDR1 DFQATT and CDR2 SNEGSKA (reference sequence). This CDR3 region has 11 residues. Trimming pared 5 bases from V and 2 bases from J, leaving 7 bases between. The chain couples TRBV20-1 to TRBJ2-7; D not resolved. Material: blood. This sequence originates from a person aged 18-70 years in good health. CDR3 sequence reads: CSARSTYEQYF. DNA of the CDR3: TGCAGTGCTCGATCAACCTACGAGCAGTACTTC.